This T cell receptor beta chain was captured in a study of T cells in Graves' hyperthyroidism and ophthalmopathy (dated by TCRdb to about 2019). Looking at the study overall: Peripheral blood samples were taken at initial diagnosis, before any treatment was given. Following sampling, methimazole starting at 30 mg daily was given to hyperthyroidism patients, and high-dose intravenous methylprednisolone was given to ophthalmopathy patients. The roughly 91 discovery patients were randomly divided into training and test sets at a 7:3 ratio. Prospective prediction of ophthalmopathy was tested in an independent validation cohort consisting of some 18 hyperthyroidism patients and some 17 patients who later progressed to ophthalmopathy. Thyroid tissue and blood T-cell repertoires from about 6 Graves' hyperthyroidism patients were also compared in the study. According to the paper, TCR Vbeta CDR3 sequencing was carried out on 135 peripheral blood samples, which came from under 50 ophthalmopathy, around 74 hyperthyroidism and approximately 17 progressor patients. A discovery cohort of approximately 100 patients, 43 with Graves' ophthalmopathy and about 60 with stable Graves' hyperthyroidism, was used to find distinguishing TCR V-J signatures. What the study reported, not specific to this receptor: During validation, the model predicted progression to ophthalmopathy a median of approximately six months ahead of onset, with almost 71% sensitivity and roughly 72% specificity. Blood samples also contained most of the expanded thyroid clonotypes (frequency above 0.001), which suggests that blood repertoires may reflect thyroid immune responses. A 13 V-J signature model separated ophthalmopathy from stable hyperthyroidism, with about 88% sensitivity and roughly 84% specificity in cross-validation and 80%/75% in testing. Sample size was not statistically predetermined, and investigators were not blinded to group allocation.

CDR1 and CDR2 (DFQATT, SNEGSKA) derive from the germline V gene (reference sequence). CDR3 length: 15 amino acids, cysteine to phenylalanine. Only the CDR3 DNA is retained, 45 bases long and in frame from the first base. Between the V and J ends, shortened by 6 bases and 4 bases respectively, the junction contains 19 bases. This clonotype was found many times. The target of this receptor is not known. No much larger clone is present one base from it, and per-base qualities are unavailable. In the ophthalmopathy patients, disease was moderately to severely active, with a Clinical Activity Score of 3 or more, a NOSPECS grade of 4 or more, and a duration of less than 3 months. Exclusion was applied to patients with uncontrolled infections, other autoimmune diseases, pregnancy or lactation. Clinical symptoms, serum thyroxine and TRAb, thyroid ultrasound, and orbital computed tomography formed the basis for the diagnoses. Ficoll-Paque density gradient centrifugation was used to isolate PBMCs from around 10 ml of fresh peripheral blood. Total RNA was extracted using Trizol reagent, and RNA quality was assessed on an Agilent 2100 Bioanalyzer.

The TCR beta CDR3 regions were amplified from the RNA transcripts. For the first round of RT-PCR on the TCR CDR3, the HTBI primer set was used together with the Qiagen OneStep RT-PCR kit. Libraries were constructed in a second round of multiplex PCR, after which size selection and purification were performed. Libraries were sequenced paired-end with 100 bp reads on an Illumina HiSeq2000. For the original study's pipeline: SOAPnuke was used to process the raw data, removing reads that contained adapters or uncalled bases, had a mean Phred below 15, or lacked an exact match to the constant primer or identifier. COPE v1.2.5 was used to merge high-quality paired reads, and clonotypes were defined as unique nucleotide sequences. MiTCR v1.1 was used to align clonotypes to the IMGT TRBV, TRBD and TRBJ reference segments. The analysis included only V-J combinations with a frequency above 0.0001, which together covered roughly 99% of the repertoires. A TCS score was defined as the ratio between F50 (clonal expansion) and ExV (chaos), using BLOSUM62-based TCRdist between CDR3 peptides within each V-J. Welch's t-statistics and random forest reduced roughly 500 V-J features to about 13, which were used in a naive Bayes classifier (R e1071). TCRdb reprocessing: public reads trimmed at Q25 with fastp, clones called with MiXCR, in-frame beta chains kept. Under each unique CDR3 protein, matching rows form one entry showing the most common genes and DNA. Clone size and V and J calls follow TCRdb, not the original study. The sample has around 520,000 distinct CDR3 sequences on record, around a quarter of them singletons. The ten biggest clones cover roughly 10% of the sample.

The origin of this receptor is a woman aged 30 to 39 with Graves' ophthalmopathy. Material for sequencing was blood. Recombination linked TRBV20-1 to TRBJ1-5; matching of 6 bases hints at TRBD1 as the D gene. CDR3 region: CSARVPGQANQPQHF. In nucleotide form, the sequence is TGCAGTGCGCGTGTCCCGGGACAAGCTAATCAGCCCCAGCATTTT.